This T cell receptor beta chain was identified during a study of T cell repertoires in cytomegalovirus infection. Whole-study results and caveats: The study found HLA-C-restricted CMV-specific TCR beta clonotypes dominating the ex vivo response. Carriers of CMV plus the relevant HLA were identified by cumulative public TCR beta family frequency.

The CDR3 length is 12 residues. Trimming shortened V by 4 bases and J by 2 bases, and 5 bases separated the two germline ends. Germline CDR1 SEHNR, CDR2 FQNEAQ (reference sequence). Notes on this clonotype: Its antigen is still unknown.

TCRdb redid the calling of the reads with MiXCR, one entry per CDR3 protein. The sample shows approximately 130,000 distinct CDR3 sequences, roughly 9% of them seen only once. Sequenced input: PBMCs. The chain joins TRBV7-9 to TRBJ1-1, with D unclear. The sequence was collected from a human donor in good health (CMV status not recorded). Some clones in this sample may be carry-over from other donors' samples. The CDR3 DNA follows: TGTGCCAGCAGCTATTTTAACACTGAAGCTTTCTTT. Protein: CASSYFNTEAFF.